Each of the 23 T cell receptor beta chains below was sequenced from the same sample in a study of read filtering for tumor transcriptome and immune sequencing. Molecular barcoded adaptors covering alpha/delta and beta/gamma chains were used on approximately 400 ng RNA. TCRdb recomputed calls from the reads with MiXCR, one row per CDR3 protein. The sample has about 35,000 distinct CDR3 sequences, around an eighth seen once; the top ten hold around 7.3%. The sample comprised a population of CD138-negative cells sorted from bone marrow. The receptors come from a donor at least 40 years old with multiple myeloma.

With respect to this clonotype: A far larger clone is only one base removed, so a read error is likely. The chain is built from TRBV5-5 and TRBJ1-5, with 9 bases identical to TRBD1. CDR1 is SGHKS and CDR2 is YYEKEE in the germline V gene (reference sequence). The CDR3 runs 15 residues. Trimming removed 0 bases from V and 7 bases from J; junction bases left unmatched: 5. The CDR3 DNA reads TGTGCCAGCAGCTTGGGACAGGGGGTTAGGCAGCCCCAGCATTTT. It yields the protein CASSLGQGVRQPQHF.

In this sample, this clonotype turned up a few times. This chain links TRBV5-1 with TRBJ1-1; D is unresolved. The CDR3 totals 15 residues. Germline V gene sequence: CDR1 SGHRS, CDR2 YFSETQ. V dropped 4 bases and J dropped 0 bases, with 13 bases sitting between them. CDR3 DNA: TGCGCCAGCAGCCCGGATGGGAACATGAACACTGAAGCTTTCTTT. Translation: CASSPDGNMNTEAFF.

This clonotype was recorded many times. The junction and the germline gene differ at one end; a read error may be behind it. The chain employs TRBV5-6 and TRBJ1-4; D is unresolved. This CDR3 comprises 13 residues. Germline-derived CDR1 and CDR2 are SGHDT and YYEEEE. The CDR3 sequence is CASSSYHQGDWVF. DNA of the CDR3: TGTGCCAGCAGTTCCTACCACCAAGGCGACTGGGTTTTT.

The chain employs TRBV6-5 and TRBJ2-7, with a tentative D call TRBD1 (5 bases). V lost 5 bases and J lost 0, with 14 bases in between. CDR3 length: 15 residues. Germline CDR1 MNHEY, CDR2 SVGAGI. The CDR3 sequence is CASSDDSFSSYEQYF. Here the CDR3 DNA reads TGTGCCAGCAGTGATGACAGCTTTAGCTCCTACGAGCAGTACTTC.

Many counts were recorded for this clonotype. CDR3 loop: CASSLGQFTEAFF. The CDR3 DNA follows: TGTGCCAGCAGCTTAGGGCAGTTCACTGAAGCTTTCTTT. The rearrangement uses TRBV7-3 and TRBJ1-1; D gene ambiguous. Germline lookup yields CDR1 SGHTA and CDR2 FQGTGA. The germline V and J ends were trimmed by 2 bases and 4 bases, with 8 bases remaining between them. There are 13 residues in the CDR3.

In this sample, this clonotype turned up many times. The rearrangement uses TRBV19 and TRBJ2-2; weak D call: TRBD1 (6 bases). Trimming pared 7 bases from V and 1 base from J, leaving 13 bases between. Germline V gene sequence: CDR1 LNHDA, CDR2 SQIVND (reference sequence). This CDR3 has 15 amino acids. The CDR3 DNA reads TGTGCCAGTAAAACCCAGGGGCGGAACACCGGGGAGCTGTTTTTT. This encodes CASKTQGRNTGELFF.

This clonotype was found many times. The chain carries TRBV20-1 and TRBJ1-1; the D gene is possibly TRBD1 (5 bases). This CDR3 spans 13 amino acids. The germline V and J ends were trimmed by 6 bases and 6 bases, with 17 bases remaining between them. Germline V CDR1 and CDR2: DFQATT, SNEGSKA (reference sequence). CDR3 sequence (DNA): TGCAGTGCCGACGATCGACAGCACGCTGAAGCTTTCTTT. It encodes CSADDRQHAEAFF.

This clonotype was seen repeatedly, ten times or more. V gene TRBV12-3 or TRBV12-4 combines with J gene TRBJ2-5; no definite D call. There are 13 residues in the CDR3. Trimming left V 5 bases short and J 7 bases short, with 14 bases between. This CDR3 is CASSTDPWGTQYF. The DNA of the CDR3 is TGTGCCAGCAGTACCGACCCTTGGGGGACCCAGTACTTC.

This clonotype was seen many times. The CDR3, as DNA: TGTGCCAGCAGCCAGTCGGGAGGGCCGAAGACCCAGTACTTC. Translating it yields CASSQSGGPKTQYF. The J gene is TRBJ2-5, the V gene TRBV11-1, with 8 bases that match TRBD2. CDR1 is SGHAT, CDR2 FQDESV, per germline (reference sequence). The trim removed 5 bases at V and 6 bases at J, leaving 8 bases unmatched. The CDR3 contains 14 residues.

As to this clonotype: A far larger clone is one base from this, pointing to a likely read error. The chain links TRBV13 to TRBJ1-1; D ambiguous. V lost 6 bases and J lost 0, with 20 bases in between. This CDR3 has 17 residues. Germline V lookup: CDR1 PRHDT, CDR2 FYEKMQ (reference sequence). Here the CDR3 reads CASSYSSSLSMNTEAFF. CDR3 nucleotides: TGTGCCAGCAGTTACTCCTCCTCCTTGTCCATGAACACTGAAGCTTTCTTT.

With respect to this clonotype: Given a far larger clone just one base away, this is likely a sequencing read error. The chain is built from TRBV12-5 and TRBJ1-5, with a weak D call TRBD1 (5 bases). The CDR3 loop spans 14 amino acids. The germline gives CDR1 LGHNT, CDR2 FRNRAP. The CDR3, as DNA: TGTGCCAGCAGTCTTACAAGGGGAGGGGAGCCCCAGCATTTT. This translates into CASSLTRGGEPQHF.

CDR3 sequence reads: CASSGDRGVSYGYTF. CDR3 in DNA: TGTGCCAGCAGTGGTGACCGGGGGGTCTCCTATGGCTACACCTTC. V usage is TRBV7-9 and J usage is TRBJ1-2; possibly TRBD1 for D (5 bases). The CDR3 covers 15 residues. Trimming took off 6 bases at V and 4 bases at J, with 18 bases between the two ends. The germline V gene has CDR1 SEHNR and CDR2 FQNEAQ (reference sequence).

The gene calls are TRBV7-3 and TRBJ2-7; TRBD2 matches 14 bases. The V gene's germline CDR1 is SGHTA and CDR2 FQGTGA. The CDR3 is made up of 15 amino acids. V shed 4 bases and J 3 bases; nucleotides not matched to a gene: 2. CDR3 DNA sequence: TGTGCCAGCAGCTCGGGGACTAGCGGGAGCTACGAGCAGTACTTC. Translation gives CASSSGTSGSYEQYF.

The table lists this clonotype with many counts. The chain links TRBV29-1 to TRBJ2-2; 9 nucleotides line up with TRBD1. With 5 bases clipped from V and 1 base from J, the junction kept 5 bases outside the gene matches. This CDR3 spans 15 amino acids. Germline CDR1 SQVTM, CDR2 ANQGSEA. The CDR3 protein is CSVIPGQGNTGELFF. The CDR3 bases are TGCAGCGTTATTCCGGGACAGGGGAACACCGGGGAGCTGTTTTTT.

In this sample, this clonotype turned up many times. The V call is TRBV12-3 or TRBV12-4, the J call TRBJ1-4; tentatively, D is TRBD1 (5 bases). CDR3 length equals 14 residues. V lost 6 bases and J lost 7, with 15 bases in between. CDR3 region: CASSPSGEAEKLFF. CDR3 nucleotides: TGTGCCAGCAGCCCCTCGGGGGAGGCTGAAAAACTGTTTTTT.

In this sample, this clonotype turned up many times. The chain is built from TRBV10-3 and TRBJ2-3; the D is unclear. Germline V gene sequence: CDR1 ENHRY, CDR2 SYGVKD. The CDR3 runs 15 residues. V lost 0 bases and J lost 2, with 9 bases in between. The CDR3 protein is CAISESALYTDTQYF. The CDR3 bases are TGTGCCATCAGTGAGTCAGCACTTTACACAGATACGCAGTATTTT.

Details on this clonotype: A read error may account for a junction end that differs from germline. This chain uses TRBV6-4 with TRBJ1-2, with 7 bases lining up with TRBD1. This CDR3 comprises 16 residues. CDR1 is MRHNA and CDR2 is SNTAGT in the germline V gene. CDR3 protein: CASSRIPRDRVYAYTF. CDR3 nucleotide sequence: TGTGCCAGCAGCCGTATCCCCAGAGACAGGGTTTATGCCTACACCTTC.

In this sample, this clonotype turned up many times. V gene TRBV6-4 combines with J gene TRBJ2-1, with 12 positions matching TRBD2. With V trimmed by 6 bases and J by 4 bases, 4 bases remained unmatched. The CDR3 is 15 amino acids. Germline V lookup: CDR1 MRHNA, CDR2 SNTAGT. The DNA of the CDR3 is TGTGCCAGCAGCCCGCTAGCGGGAGGGTACAATGAGCAGTTCTTC. It translates to CASSPLAGGYNEQFF.

Concerning this clonotype itself: A much bigger clone sits one base away, suggesting this may be a read error. The chain joins TRBV11-2 to TRBJ1-1; D perhaps matches TRBD1 (6 bases). Germline V gene data show CDR1 as SGHAT and CDR2 as FQNNGV. The CDR3 has 17 amino acids. Trimming removed 4 bases from V and 6 bases from J, with 24 bases in between. CDR3: CASSSPGLGARRAEAFF. The CDR3 DNA reads as TGTGCCAGCAGCTCTCCGGGACTGGGGGCGAGGAGGGCTGAAGCTTTCTTT.

The chain links TRBV29-1 to TRBJ2-5, with D unresolved. Germline V CDR1 and CDR2: SQVTM, ANQGSEA. CDR3 length equals 13 residues. Trimming removed 2 bases at V and 4 bases at J, with 11 bases between. This CDR3 reads CSVEISKGETQYF. CDR3 coding DNA: TGCAGCGTTGAAATCTCCAAGGGAGAGACCCAGTACTTC.

The sample holds many counts of this clonotype. The CDR3 nucleotides are TGTGCCAGCAGCTTCAGTGTGGGGGTGAACACTGAAGCTTTCTTT. This encodes CASSFSVGVNTEAFF. The gene calls are TRBV11-2 and TRBJ1-1; possible D gene TRBD1, 5 bases. CDR1 and CDR2 (germline): SGHAT, FQNNGV. This CDR3 has 15 amino acids. V dropped 3 bases and J dropped 0 bases, with 11 bases sitting between them. The whole variable domain, filled in from reference TRBV11-2 and TRBJ1-1, reads EAGVAQSPRYKIIEKRQSVAFWCNPISGHATLYWYQQILGQGPKLLIQFQNNGVVDDSQLPKDRFSAERLKGVDSTLKIQPAKLEDSAVYLCASSFSVGVNTEAFFGQGTRLTVV.

Comments on this clonotype: The germline gene is not matched at one end of the junction; a read error may be the cause. This chain links TRBV12-3 or TRBV12-4 with TRBJ1-6, with D uncertain. The CDR3 has 16 residues. CDR3 loop: CAGSAQGSSYNSPLHF. For the CDR3, the DNA is TGTGCCGGCAGTGCCCAAGGGAGCTCCTATAATTCACCTCTCCACTTT.

This clonotype was seen at least ten times. The chain combines TRBV4-1 with TRBJ2-3; 7 nucleotides agree with TRBD1. Germline-derived CDR1 and CDR2 are MGHRA and YSYEKL. V was clipped by 1 base and J by 4 bases; unmatched bases: 11. The CDR3 covers 17 residues. In DNA, the CDR3 is TGCGCCAGCAGCCAAGGCTACAGGGGAATTAAGGCAGATACGCAGTATTTT. Residues: CASSQGYRGIKADTQYF.